This entry lists 20 T cell receptor beta chains sequenced from one sample in a study of blood T cell repertoires in COVID-19. Profiling relied on immunoSEQ multiplex PCR, and the TCRdb table lists in-frame clones only, not all of them. The sample has some 200,000 clones; 85% to 90% are singletons. The specimen sequenced was peripheral blood. Receptor source: a man at least 80 years old with acute or convalescent COVID-19.

This clone was seen only a few times. Its ends do not fully match the called genes, so a read error is possible. The chain recombines TRBV5-1 with TRBJ2-2; 13 bases are a match to TRBD2. The CDR3 has 16 residues. Germline lookup yields CDR1 SGHRS and CDR2 YFSETQ. CDR3 DNA: TGCGCCAGCAGATTGGGACTAGCGGGACCCCGGGAGGAGCTGTTTTTT. This encodes CASRLGLAGPREELFF.

This clone has just one count. This chain joins TRBV6-1 and TRBJ1-4; D might be TRBD1 (6 bases). The germline CDR1 and CDR2 sequences are MNHNS and SASEGT. The V gene lost 2 bases and the J gene lost 8 bases, with 15 bases spanning the gap. This CDR3 comprises 15 residues. CDR3 residues: CASSERDMPREKLFF. The CDR3 bases are TGTGCCAGCAGTGAACGGGACATGCCAAGGGAAAAACTGTTTTTT.

The rearrangement joins TRBV4-2 to TRBJ1-2; 7 nucleotides match TRBD1. The length of the CDR3 is 15 residues. CDR1 is LGHNA and CDR2 is YNFKEQ in the germline V gene. Trimming removed 5 bases from V and 6 bases from J; junction bases left unmatched: 12. CDR3 bases: TGTGCCAGCAGCAAACGAGCAGGGGGGAATGATGGCTACACCTTC. It translates to CASSKRAGGNDGYTF.

The chain carries TRBV2 and TRBJ1-2, with D unresolved. Germline V gene lookup returns CDR1 SNHLY and CDR2 FYNNEI. V was pared by 11 bases and J by 0 bases, with 19 bases between. The CDR3 consists of 15 residues. The CDR3 nucleotides read TGTGCCCCAAAAGTTCGACGGGAGGCTAACTATGGCTACACCTTC. The encoded protein is CAPKVRREANYGYTF.

In DNA form, the CDR3 reads TGTGCCTCCTGGACAGGGGGCTCCTATAATTCACCCCTCCACTTT. Protein sequence: CASWTGGSYNSPLHF. The rearrangement uses TRBV10-3 and TRBJ1-6; 10 positions match TRBD1. V lost 11 bases, J lost 0 bases, and 4 bases stayed unmatched. This CDR3 has 15 residues. From germline, CDR1 is ENHRY and CDR2 SYGVKD.

A few counts support this clone. The V and J genes are TRBV20-1 and TRBJ2-1; tentatively, D is TRBD2 (6 bases). Germline V CDR1 and CDR2: DFQATT, SNEGSKA (reference sequence). This CDR3 region has 10 residues. V lost 5 bases, J lost 13 bases, and 12 bases lay in between. The CDR3 region has the DNA TGCAGTGCTGGTAGGGACTCTCAGTTCTTC. Translation gives CSAGRDSQFF.

This clone was seen only a few times. V is TRBV4-1 and J is TRBJ2-2; 8 positions agree with TRBD1. Germline CDR1 and CDR2: MGHRA and YSYEKL. The junction had 4 bases not matched to a gene; V was cut back by 1 base and J by 6 bases. The CDR3 spans 15 residues. The CDR3 DNA follows: TGCGCCAGCAGCCAAGGACAGGGGATGGCCGGGGAGCTGTTTTTT. The encoded protein is CASSQGQGMAGELFF.

The chain employs TRBV10-3 and TRBJ2-3; 8 bases align to TRBD1. V lost 6 bases to trimming and J lost 1 base; unmatched junction nucleotides: 6. Germline lookup yields CDR1 ENHRY and CDR2 SYGVKD. CDR3 size: 15 residues. The CDR3 here is CAIRAGGGGTDTQYF. Here the CDR3 DNA reads TGTGCCATCAGGGCAGGGGGCGGCGGCACAGATACGCAGTATTTT.

The chain has TRBV10-1 and TRBJ2-5; D not certain. CDR1 WNHNN and CDR2 SYGVQD come from the germline V gene (reference sequence). Trimming removed 7 bases at V and 2 bases at J, with 11 bases between. The CDR3 has 13 residues. DNA of the CDR3: TGCGCCAGCAACCGAGTACCGCAAGAGACCCAGTACTTC. Encoded protein: CASNRVPQETQYF.

CDR3 residues: CASSPQGATNEKLFF. The CDR3 bases are TGCGCCAGCAGCCCACAGGGAGCCACTAATGAAAAACTGTTTTTT. This chain joins TRBV5-1 and TRBJ1-4; a weak D match, TRBD1 (6 bases). V lost 4 bases, J lost 2 bases, and 12 bases lay in between. The CDR3 length is 15 residues. CDR1 is SGHRS and CDR2 is YFSETQ in the germline V gene.

The chain recombines TRBV7-3 with TRBJ1-1; D not resolved. Trimming left V 3 bases short and J 0 bases short, with 5 bases between. This CDR3 spans 13 amino acids. Looked up from germline, CDR1 is SGHTA and CDR2 is FQGTGA. CDR3 sequence (DNA): TGTGCCAGCAGCTTTCAGTTGAACACTGAAGCTTTCTTT. Protein: CASSFQLNTEAFF.

CDR3 protein: CASSEVVQYV. The CDR3 DNA reads as TGTGCCAGCAGTGAAGTCGTGCAGTACGTC. The genes are TRBV2 and TRBJ2-7; D gene unclear. There are 10 residues in the CDR3. The germline V gene encodes CDR1 SNHLY and CDR2 FYNNEI. Between the trimmed V and J ends, which lost 1 base and 9 bases, there was a span of 4 bases.

The chain recombines TRBV6-5 with TRBJ2-5; 8 bases line up with TRBD1. Germline CDR1 reads MNHEY; CDR2 reads SVGAGI. The CDR3 has 15 residues. V gave up 3 bases and J gave up 7 bases; unmatched junction bases: 10. The CDR3 here is CASSYRMDRVGTQYF. In DNA form, the CDR3 reads TGTGCCAGCAGTTATCGAATGGACAGGGTAGGGACCCAGTACTTC.

The chain employs TRBV24-1 and TRBJ2-1; 10 bases map to TRBD2. With V trimmed by 9 bases and J by 5 bases, 6 bases remained unmatched. This CDR3 region has 14 residues. Germline CDR1 reads KGHDR; CDR2 reads SFDVKD. The CDR3 DNA sequence: TGTGCCACCTCGGGACTAGCGACCGACAATGAGCAGTTCTTC. Encoded protein: CATSGLATDNEQFF.

This clone was counted once. The chain joins TRBV7-2 to TRBJ2-2; D uncertain. This CDR3 comprises 13 residues. V was cut by 1 base and J by 4 bases, with 4 bases left in between. The germline V gene has CDR1 SGHTA and CDR2 FQGNSA. The CDR3 nucleotides are TGTGCCAGCAGCTTAGGTATCACCGGGGAGCTGTTTTTT. Its translation is CASSLGITGELFF.

This clone is categorized as large. The J gene is TRBJ2-1, the V gene TRBV29-1; possibly TRBD1 for D (6 bases). This CDR3 is built from 12 residues. The V gene's germline CDR1 is SQVTM and CDR2 ANQGSEA. Trimming removed 6 bases at V and 7 bases at J, with 13 bases between. CDR3 loop: CSVAGVVNEQFF. CDR3 DNA: TGCAGCGTGGCAGGGGTGGTGAATGAGCAGTTCTTC.

The chain recombines TRBV28 with TRBJ1-2, with D possibly matching TRBD1 (6 bases). CDR1 and CDR2 (germline): MDHEN, SYDVKM. CDR3 length: 16 amino acids. V was pared by 6 bases and J by 3 bases, with 20 bases between. CDR3 sequence reads: CASRPFLQGGYYGYTF. In DNA, the CDR3 is TGTGCCAGCAGACCTTTCCTACAGGGAGGGTACTATGGCTACACCTTC.

The chain links TRBV11-2 to TRBJ1-4; 9 bases line up with TRBD1. The junction had 5 bases not matched to a gene; V was cut back by 5 bases and J by 7 bases. Germline V gives CDR1 SGHAT, CDR2 FQNNGV. The CDR3 loop spans 14 amino acids. DNA of the CDR3: TGTGCCAGCAGCGCCGGGACAGGGACTGAAAAACTGTTTTTT. Translated, it gives CASSAGTGTEKLFF. The full variable domain, with the rest looked up from reference TRBV11-2 and TRBJ1-4, is EAGVAQSPRYKIIEKRQSVAFWCNPISGHATLYWYQQILGQGPKLLIQFQNNGVVDDSQLPKDRFSAERLKGVDSTLKIQPAKLEDSAVYLCASSAGTGTEKLFFGSGTQLSVL.

The chain employs TRBV6-1 and TRBJ2-5; D unclear. This CDR3 comprises 15 residues. Germline CDR1 MNHNS, CDR2 SASEGT. Trimming left V 1 base short and J 5 bases short, with 14 bases between. CDR3 sequence (DNA): TGTGCCAGCAGTGAAGTAAAACTTACGTCTGAGACCCAGTACTTC. Translation gives CASSEVKLTSETQYF.

In this sample, this clone turned up a few times. The chain combines TRBV19 with TRBJ1-4; 9 bases are shared with TRBD1. The V and J ends lost 5 bases and 10 bases, in that order; junction bases with no gene match: 2. Germline assignment: CDR1 LNHDA and CDR2 SQIVND (reference sequence). The CDR3 loop spans 12 amino acids. The CDR3 coding sequence is TGTGCCAGTAGTGTACAGGGGGCAAAACTGTTTTTT. This encodes CASSVQGAKLFF. Variable domain in full (rest from reference TRBV19 and TRBJ1-4): DGGITQSPKYLFRKEGQNVTLSCEQNLNHDAMYWYRQDPGQGLRLIYYSQIVNDFQKGDIAEGYSVSREKKESFPLTVTSAQKNPTAFYLCASSVQGAKLFFGSGTQLSVL.